This TCR beta chain was obtained from a study of CD8 T cells in Susac syndrome. The length of the CDR3 is 14 residues. Germline V gene data show CDR1 as SGHTA and CDR2 as FQGNSA. The V segment lost 2 bases and the J segment 2 bases; nucleotides outside the gene matches: 2. cDNA came from about 0.46 to 1 ug RNA primed by random hexamers. TCRdb reanalysed the immunoSEQ multiplex PCR reads using MiXCR and keeps one entry per CDR3 protein. This table has 130,000 to 150,000 distinct CDR3 sequences, approximately 95% appearing once. The chain combines TRBV7-2 with TRBJ2-7; 8 nucleotides align to TRBD2. The clonotype comes from a human donor in good health. Sequencing was done on a sample of CD4+ T cells from PBMCs. The CDR3 DNA follows: TGTGCCAGCAGCTTAAAAGCGGGGGCCTACGAGCAGTACTTC. Translation gives CASSLKAGAYEQYF.